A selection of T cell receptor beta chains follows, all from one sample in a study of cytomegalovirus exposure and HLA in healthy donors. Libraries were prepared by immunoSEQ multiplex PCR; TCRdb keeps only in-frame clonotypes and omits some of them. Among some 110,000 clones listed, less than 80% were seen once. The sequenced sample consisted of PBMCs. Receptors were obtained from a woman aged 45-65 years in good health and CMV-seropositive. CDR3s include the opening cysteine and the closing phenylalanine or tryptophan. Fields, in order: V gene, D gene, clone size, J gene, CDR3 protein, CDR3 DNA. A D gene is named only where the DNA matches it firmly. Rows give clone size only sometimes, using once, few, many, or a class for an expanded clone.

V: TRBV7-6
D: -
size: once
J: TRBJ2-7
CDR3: CASSPRTSYEQYF
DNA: TGTGCCAGCAGTCCCCGAACTAGCTACGAGCAGTACTTC

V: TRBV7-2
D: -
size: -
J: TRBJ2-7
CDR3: CASSLGPGNEQYF
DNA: TGTGCCAGCAGCTTAGGCCCAGGGAACGAGCAGTACTTC

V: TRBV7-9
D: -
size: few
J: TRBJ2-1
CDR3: CASSSTGSSYNEQFF
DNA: TGTGCCAGCAGCTCAACAGGGAGCTCCTACAATGAGCAGTTCTTC

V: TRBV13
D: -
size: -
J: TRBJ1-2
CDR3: CASSSRRDVYGYTF
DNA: TGTGCCAGCAGCTCAAGGAGGGACGTCTATGGCTACACCTTC

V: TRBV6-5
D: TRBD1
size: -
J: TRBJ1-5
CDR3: CASSASGGRQPQHF
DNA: TGTGCCAGCAGCGCTTCAGGGGGCCGGCAGCCCCAGCATTTT

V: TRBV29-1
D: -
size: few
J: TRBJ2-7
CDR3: CSAEMSRGPQYF
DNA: TGCAGCGCTGAAATGAGCAGGGGACCCCAGTACTTC

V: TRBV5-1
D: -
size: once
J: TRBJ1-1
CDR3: CASSPGVNTEAFF
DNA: TGCGCCAGCAGCCCGGGAGTGAACACTGAAGCTTTCTTT

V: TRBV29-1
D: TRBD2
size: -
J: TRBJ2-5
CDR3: CSVALAGTAETQYF
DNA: TGCAGCGTCGCCCTAGCGGGAACGGCCGAGACCCAGTACTTC

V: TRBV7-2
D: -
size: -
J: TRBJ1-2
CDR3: CASSLEAGLSNYGYTF
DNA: TGTGCCAGCAGCTTAGAGGCAGGATTAAGTAACTATGGCTACACCTTC

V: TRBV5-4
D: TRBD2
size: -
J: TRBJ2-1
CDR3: CASSPLTTGGEQFF
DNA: TGTGCCAGCAGCCCACTTACAACGGGGGGTGAGCAGTTCTTC

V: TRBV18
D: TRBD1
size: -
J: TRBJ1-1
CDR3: CASSPSGQGVNTEAFF
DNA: TGTGCCAGCTCACCAAGCGGACAGGGGGTGAACACTGAAGCTTTCTTT

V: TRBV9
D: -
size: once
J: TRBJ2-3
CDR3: CASSASGGATDTQYF
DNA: TGTGCCAGCAGCGCGTCTGGGGGGGCCACAGATACGCAGTATTTT

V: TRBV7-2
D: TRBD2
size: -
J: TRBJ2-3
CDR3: CASSLLLAGTDTQYF
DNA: TGTGCCAGCAGCTTACTGCTAGCGGGTACAGATACGCAGTATTTT

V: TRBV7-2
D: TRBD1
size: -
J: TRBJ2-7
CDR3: CASSLEQGIFYEQYF
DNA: TGTGCCAGCAGCTTAGAACAGGGGATTTTCTACGAGCAGTACTTC

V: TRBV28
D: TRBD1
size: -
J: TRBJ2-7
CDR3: CASSLPATGLYEQYF
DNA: TGTGCCAGCAGTTTGCCCGCGACAGGGCTCTACGAGCAGTACTTC

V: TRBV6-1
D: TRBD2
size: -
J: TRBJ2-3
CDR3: CASSGLAGPDTQYF
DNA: TGTGCCAGCAGCGGACTAGCAGGTCCAGATACGCAGTATTTT

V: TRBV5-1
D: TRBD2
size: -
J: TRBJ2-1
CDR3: CASSSLAGGSDEQFF
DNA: TGCGCCAGCAGCTCACTAGCGGGAGGGAGCGATGAGCAGTTCTTC

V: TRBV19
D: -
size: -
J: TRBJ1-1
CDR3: CASSLGQLNTEAFF
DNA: TGTGCCAGTAGCCTTGGACAGCTAAACACTGAAGCTTTCTTT

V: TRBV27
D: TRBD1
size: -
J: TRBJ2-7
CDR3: CASSLVGTGNYEQYF
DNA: TGTGCCAGCAGTTTAGTCGGGACAGGAAATTACGAGCAGTACTTC

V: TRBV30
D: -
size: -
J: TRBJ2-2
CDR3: CAWTVDSYTGELFF
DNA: TGTGCCTGGACCGTCGACAGCTACACCGGGGAGCTGTTTTTT

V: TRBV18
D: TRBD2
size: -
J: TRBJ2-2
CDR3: CASSPLSGGHTGELFF
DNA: TGTGCCAGCTCACCTCTAAGCGGGGGGCACACCGGGGAGCTGTTTTTT

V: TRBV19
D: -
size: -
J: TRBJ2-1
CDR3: CASSIGGRRGNEQFF
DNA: TGTGCCAGTAGTATAGGGGGTAGGCGGGGAAATGAGCAGTTCTTC

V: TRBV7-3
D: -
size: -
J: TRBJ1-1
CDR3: CASSLSGDTEAFF
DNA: TGTGCCAGCAGCTTATCGGGGGACACTGAAGCTTTCTTT

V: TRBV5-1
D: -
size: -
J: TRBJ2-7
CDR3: CASSFGAPVGEQYF
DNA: TGCGCCAGCAGCTTTGGGGCCCCGGTCGGCGAGCAGTACTTC

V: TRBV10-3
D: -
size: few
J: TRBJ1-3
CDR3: CAISESTEKGNTIYF
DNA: TGTGCCATCAGTGAGTCTACAGAGAAAGGAAACACCATATATTTT

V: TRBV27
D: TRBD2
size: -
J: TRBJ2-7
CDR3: CASSFGLAGGEDEQYF
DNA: TGTGCCAGCAGTTTTGGGCTAGCGGGAGGAGAGGACGAGCAGTACTTC